What follows describes a single T cell receptor (beta chain). Its antigen is still unknown. V lost 11 bases and J lost 3; bases outside the gene matches: 8. From germline, CDR1 is SGHTA and CDR2 FQGTGA. The CDR3 is made up of 13 amino acids. PCR employed 60 Vbeta and 13 Jbeta primers. The table came from immunoSEQ multiplex PCR; TCRdb's copy has only in-frame clones and leaves some out. This sample has roughly 150,000 clones, with 65% to 80% found just once. The sample comes from a study of cytomegalovirus exposure and HLA in healthy donors. Study-wide points: Most of the TCR beta V segments (in an earlier analysis) were productive either about 87% or about 30% of the time. Most sequenced TCRs were rare (though some public TCRs occurred in many donors). The investigators catalogued 150 to 200 TCR beta chains as cytomegalovirus-associated.

The sequenced sample consisted of PBMCs. This receptor was obtained from a male donor in good health and CMV-seronegative. This rearrangement joins TRBV7-3 to TRBJ2-3; 7 nucleotides line up with TRBD2. The CDR3 sequence: CASTGGGTDTQYF. CDR3 bases: TGTGCCTCGACGGGAGGCGGTACAGATACGCAGTATTTT.